The rows below give T cell receptor beta chains drawn from one sample of a study of cytomegalovirus exposure and HLA in healthy donors. Only in-frame clones appear in the TCRdb table, and some are missing; sequencing was by immunoSEQ multiplex PCR. The table includes some 100,000 clones, approximately 70% detected once. The sequenced material came from PBMCs. All receptors come from a man aged 40-50 years in good health and CMV-seronegative. Each CDR3 is given without its conserved first and last residue. The order of the fields is J gene, CDR3 length, V gene, CDR3 protein.

>TRBJ2-2|13|TRBV7-2
ASSLVSRYTGELF
>TRBJ2-2|14|TRBV13
ASSSPGRGRTGELF
>TRBJ2-1|16|TRBV5-4
ASSLDVGGGSSYNEQF
>TRBJ1-1|14|TRBV7-9
ASSLRGIGMNTEAF
>TRBJ2-3|14|TRBV29-1
SVGEGQGPHTDTQY
>TRBJ2-3|11|TRBV28
ASSLNIADTQY
>TRBJ2-3|14|TRBV11-1
ASSLGDWISTDTQY
>TRBJ1-1|15|TRBV14
ASSQDLQATMNTEAF
>TRBJ1-3|13|TRBV4-3
ASSPPPGSGNTIY
>TRBJ2-7|11|TRBV5-5
ASSTGTGYEQY
>TRBJ2-5|14|TRBV11-2
ASSPGTSGGKETQY
>TRBJ2-7|13|TRBV2
ASSLSGAGPYEQY
>TRBJ2-6|16|TRBV27
ASSLFGQNPSGANVLT
>TRBJ2-7|13|TRBV4-1
ASSQINRLGYEQY
>TRBJ1-2|12|TRBV27
ASRRDRVNYGYT
>TRBJ2-7|11|TRBV6-1
ASSEQRSYEQY
>TRBJ2-5|13|TRBV5-3
ARSPAGPGVETQY
>TRBJ2-3|14|TRBV6-1
ASSEPGQVVVDTQY
>TRBJ2-5|11|TRBV5-4
ASSQTAGETQY
>TRBJ2-4|13|TRBV19
ASSIGGLAKNIQY
>TRBJ1-4|13|TRBV5-1
ASSLSGQRVEKLF
>TRBJ1-2|11|TRBV19
ASNPGQGLSYT
>TRBJ1-2|13|TRBV4-1
ASSQDQAQGALPA
>TRBJ1-1|13|TRBV10-3
AISYRGFDDTEAF
>TRBJ2-7|13|TRBV9
ASSVGLAGAHEQY
>NA|13|TRBV6-1
ASSEPTSGGYEQY
>TRBJ2-3|13|TRBV7-9
ASVLRGTGADTQY
>TRBJ2-1|9|TRBV27
ASRLFDEQF
>TRBJ2-5|13|TRBV28
ASRMEDRFGETQY
>TRBJ1-4|13|TRBV7-9
ASSLATGNHEKLF
>NA|13|TRBV9
ASGLGTGGIYEQY
>TRBJ1-2|12|TRBV5-5
ASSSTGDGYGYT
>TRBJ2-7|13|TRBV7-9
ASSLATGLRNEQY
>TRBJ1-6|13|TRBV7-9
ASSLTGQSEAPLH
>TRBJ1-1|13|TRBV2
ASSEAGRVETEAF
>TRBJ1-3|14|TRBV9
ASSADRGGSGNTIY
>TRBJ2-3|12|TRBV7-8
ASSRTGVTDTQY
>TRBJ2-3|13|TRBV9
ASSVDGTNGDTQY
>TRBJ2-7|13|TRBV5-6
ASSLGQAFTYEQY
>TRBJ1-4|11|TRBV27
ASSPTTGEKLF
>TRBJ2-1|9|TRBV20-1
SAPSYNEQF
>TRBJ2-1|14|TRBV5-1
ASSELAGGQANEQF
>TRBJ1-4|13|TRBV6-1
ASSEVEGANEKLF
>TRBJ1-3|12|TRBV7-9
ASSADQVGNTIY
>TRBJ1-5|16|TRBV7-9
ASSLAPPGQGSNQPQH
>TRBJ2-3|10|TRBV30
AWSRLAGTQY
>TRBJ2-2|11|TRBV30
AWSPGLTGELF
>TRBJ2-7|14|TRBV2
ASSEGLSRGPYEQY